These 9 T cell receptor beta chains were all obtained from the same sample, sequenced in a study of graft-versus-host responses after intestinal transplantation. Sequenced by immunoSEQ multiplex PCR; TCRdb stores in-frame clones only, minus some. This repertoire shows over 75,000 clones, 80% to 95% found once; its top ten account for about 0.07%. The antigens for these receptors are not known. Specimen: unstimulated CD8+ T cells sorted from spleen or lymph node cells, collected before transplant. The receptors were sampled from a human donor who was the organ donor for an intestinal transplant.

The J gene is TRBJ1-1, the V gene TRBV29-1; tentative D call: TRBD1 (5 bases). V lost 7 bases and J lost 4, with 22 bases in between. Germline V gives CDR1 SQVTM, CDR2 ANQGSEA. The CDR3 is 15 residues long. Here the CDR3 reads CSALGSFGGSTEAFF. As DNA, the CDR3 is TGCAGCGCCCTTGGTAGCTTCGGGGGGTCCACTGAAGCTTTCTTT.

The V and J genes are TRBV6-1 and TRBJ1-5; possible D gene TRBD1, 6 bases. The CDR3 sequence is 16 residues long. The V gene's germline CDR1 is MNHNS and CDR2 SASEGT. V gave up 2 bases and J gave up 2 bases, with 13 bases separating them. In nucleotides, the CDR3 is TGTGCCAGCAGTGAATTTTGGGGGGGCCGCAATCAGCCCCAGCATTTT. It translates to CASSEFWGGRNQPQHF.

V usage is TRBV18 and J usage is TRBJ1-4; weak D call: TRBD1 (6 bases). Per germline, CDR1 KGHSH and CDR2 LQKENI. V was clipped by 3 bases and J by 4 bases, with 27 bases between them. CDR3 length: 20 residues. CDR3 sequence reads: CASSPKPGQVIGGNNEKLFF. CDR3 coding DNA: TGTGCCAGCTCACCGAAGCCGGGACAAGTCATCGGGGGGAATAATGAAAAACTGTTTTTT.

This chain links TRBV19 with TRBJ1-3; D unclear. The CDR3 length is 15 residues. Germline-derived CDR1 and CDR2 are LNHDA and SQIVND (reference sequence). V dropped 3 bases and J dropped 2 bases, with 11 bases sitting between them. DNA for the CDR3: TGTGCCAGTAGTATTAGAATATCCGCTGGAAACACCATATATTTT. Residues: CASSIRISAGNTIYF.

The chain has TRBV5-4 and TRBJ1-2; weak D call: TRBD1 (5 bases). This CDR3 region has 15 residues. V dropped 1 base and J dropped 7 bases, with 17 bases sitting between them. The V gene's germline CDR1 is SGHNT and CDR2 YYREEE (reference sequence). The CDR3 nucleotides are TGTGCCAGCAGCTTGAGGGGCAGCGGGAAGGGTGGCTACACCTTC. Its translation is CASSLRGSGKGGYTF.

J is TRBJ1-2 and V is TRBV7-8; D unclear. From germline, CDR1 is SGHVS and CDR2 FQNEAQ. V was trimmed by 5 bases and J by 2 bases, leaving 15 bases between them. CDR3 length: 15 residues. For the CDR3, the DNA is TGTGCCAGCAGCCCGGAGGACGGTGCGAACTATGGCTACACCTTC. Protein product: CASSPEDGANYGYTF. Complete variable domain (other parts from reference TRBV7-8 and TRBJ1-2): GAGVSQSPRYKVAKRGQDVALRCDPISGHVSLFWYQQALGQGPEFLTYFQNEAQLDKSGLPSDRFFAERPEGSVSTLKIQRTQQEDSAVYLCASSPEDGANYGYTFGSGTRLTVV.

The chain joins TRBV30 to TRBJ2-7, with a tentative D call TRBD2 (5 bases). This CDR3 is built from 15 residues. In germline, CDR1 is GTSNPN, CDR2 SVGIG (reference sequence). V lost 2 bases and J lost 0, with 14 bases in between. The CDR3 spells CAWSFVGGYSYEQYF. The CDR3 DNA reads TGTGCCTGGAGTTTTGTTGGCGGGTACTCCTACGAGCAGTACTTC.

V usage is TRBV28 and J usage is TRBJ2-3; D is uncertain. V lost 5 bases, J lost 4 bases, and 19 bases lay in between. This CDR3 region has 16 residues. The germline V gene has CDR1 MDHEN and CDR2 SYDVKM. CDR3 amino acids: CASSGRKTVTSDTQYF. CDR3 DNA: TGTGCCAGCAGTGGCAGGAAGACGGTAACTTCAGATACGCAGTATTTT.

The chain uses TRBV7-9 and TRBJ2-3; maybe TRBD2 (6 bases). This CDR3 is built from 15 residues. The germline gives CDR1 SEHNR, CDR2 FQNEAQ (reference sequence). Between the trimmed V and J ends, which lost 2 bases and 10 bases, there was a span of 19 bases. The CDR3 reads CASSLTGDSQRAQYF. The CDR3 DNA reads as TGTGCCAGCAGCTTAACGGGAGATTCACAGAGGGCGCAGTATTTT.